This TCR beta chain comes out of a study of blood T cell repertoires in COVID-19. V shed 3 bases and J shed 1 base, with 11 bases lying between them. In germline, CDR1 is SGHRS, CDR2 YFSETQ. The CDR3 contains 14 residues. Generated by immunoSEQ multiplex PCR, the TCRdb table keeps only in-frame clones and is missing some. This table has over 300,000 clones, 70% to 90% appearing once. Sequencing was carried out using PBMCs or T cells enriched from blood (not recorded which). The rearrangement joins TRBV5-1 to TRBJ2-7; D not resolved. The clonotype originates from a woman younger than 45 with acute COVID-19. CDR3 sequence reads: CASSSPVRSYEQYF. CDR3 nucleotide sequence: TGCGCCAGCAGCTCTCCCGTGAGGTCCTACGAGCAGTACTTC.